This T cell receptor (beta chain) originates from a study of identical twins (dated by TCRdb to 2015 to 2016). Study-level background: To test whether fetal clonotypes persist, this study deep-sequenced TCR alpha and beta repertoires from monozygotic twins, from unrelated adults of various ages, and from cord blood. To rule out contamination, replicate twin experiments were performed at different times with different library preparation protocols. What the authors observed across the whole study: Abundant cord blood beta clonotypes had fewer insertions, young adult naive repertoires showed a similar but weaker trend, and memory repertoires showed no such trend. Out-of-frame TCR alpha sharing in monozygotic twins was systematically underestimated by recombination models, whereas sharing between unrelated individuals was in agreement with the recombination models. Zero-insertion analyses could be partly confounded by invariant T cells such as MAIT and iNKT, although diverse VJ usage argued against such confounding for most clonotypes. Out-of-frame TCR alpha sequences shared between twins showed an excess of low generation-probability sequences compared with coincidental sharing between unrelated individuals. In beta out-of-frame sequences, excess twin sharing was weaker, because having fewer shared sequences lowered the signal-to-noise ratio. Because the same donors could not be followed over many years, the conclusions depended on cross-sectional statistical analysis.

Concerning this clonotype itself: Its antigen remains unidentified. Base qualities were left out, and no much larger clone turns up one base away.

Every donor was a healthy Caucasian. Three pairs of female monozygotic twins, all aged about 18 to 30 years, were included in the twin cohort. Positive isolation kits from Invitrogen were used to isolate CD4+ and CD8+ T cell populations. Per the germline V gene, SGHAT is the CDR1 and FQNNGV is the CDR2. From the cysteine up to the phenylalanine, the CDR3 has a length of 12 residues. Only the CDR3 DNA stays, 36 bases, in frame from base 1. V loses 11 bases, J loses 3 bases, and the germline ends lie 14 bases apart. Libraries came from 5' RACE. The sequencer was an Illumina HiSeq 2000. Template switching introduced a universal primer binding site; the final cDNA contained a unique molecular identifier, enabling accurate counting of TCR cDNA molecules. First-strand cDNA for TCR alpha and beta chains was synthesized from specific primers in the conserved constant-segment region. Each cDNA library was double barcoded, with a SMART-Mk sample barcode plus Illumina barcodes, to control for contamination. TruSeq adapter sequences and Illumina sample barcodes were added in two successive PCR steps. The Illumina HiSeq platform was used with custom primers to sequence TCR alpha and beta cDNA libraries. In the source study's methods: Raw reads were processed with MiGEC to extract unique molecular identifiers, and MiXCR was used to determine CDR3 positions. Recombination models were inferred per individual with the repgenHMM and IGoR tools using an EM algorithm. The tcR package in R was used for shared clonotype analysis, with sharing normalized by the product of cloneset sizes. To study raw recombination free of thymic and clonal selection effects, out-of-frame nonproductive sequences were analyzed. The public sequencing data were trimmed at Q25 with fastp and processed into clonotypes with MiXCR by TCRdb, which kept only in-frame beta chains. Rows with one shared CDR3 protein collapse into an entry with the most common genes and DNA. TCRdb's processing, not the authors', yielded these V and J calls. A total of 500,000 or so distinct CDR3 sequences appear in this sample, more than 13% of them only once. The top ten hold 0.95% to 1% of the sample.

These data also featured in a second study, about yellow fever vaccine responses in identical twins. As the second paper documents: According to the authors, the vaccine-induced T cell response in identical twins seemed to be partly convergent and partly specific to each individual. Focusing on identical twins, the study followed the T cell clones that responded to the vaccine, and did so with precision.

The TCR comes from a woman aged 18-29 years in good health. Input material: CD4+ T cells sorted from blood. The rearranged segments are TRBV11-2 and TRBJ2-7; possibly the D gene is TRBD1, per 6 matching bases. The nucleotide sequence is given as TGTGCCCCGGGTGGGGGCCACTACGAGCAGTACTTC. It codes for CAPGGGHYEQYF.